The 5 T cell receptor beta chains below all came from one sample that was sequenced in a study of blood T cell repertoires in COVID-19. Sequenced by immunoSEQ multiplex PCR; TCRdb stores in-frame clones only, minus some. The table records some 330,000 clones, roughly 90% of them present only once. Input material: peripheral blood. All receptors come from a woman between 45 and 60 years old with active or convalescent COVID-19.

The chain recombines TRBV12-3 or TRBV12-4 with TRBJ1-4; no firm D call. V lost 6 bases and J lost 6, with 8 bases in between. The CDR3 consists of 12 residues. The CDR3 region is CASRGIDEKLFF. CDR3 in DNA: TGTGCCAGCAGGGGCATAGATGAAAAACTGTTTTTT.

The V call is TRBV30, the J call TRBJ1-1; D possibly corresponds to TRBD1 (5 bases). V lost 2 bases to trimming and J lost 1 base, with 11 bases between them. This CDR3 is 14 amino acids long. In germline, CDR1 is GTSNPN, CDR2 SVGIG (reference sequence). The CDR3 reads CAWSTQGKNTEAFF. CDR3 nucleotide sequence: TGTGCCTGGAGTACCCAGGGCAAGAACACTGAAGCTTTCTTT.

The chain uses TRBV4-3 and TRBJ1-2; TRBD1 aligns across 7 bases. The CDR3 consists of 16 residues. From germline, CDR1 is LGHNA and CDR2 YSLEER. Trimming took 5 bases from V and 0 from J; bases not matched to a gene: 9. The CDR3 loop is CASSTGTAPTNYGYTF. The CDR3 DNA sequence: TGCGCCAGCAGCACCGGGACAGCGCCTACTAACTATGGCTACACCTTC.

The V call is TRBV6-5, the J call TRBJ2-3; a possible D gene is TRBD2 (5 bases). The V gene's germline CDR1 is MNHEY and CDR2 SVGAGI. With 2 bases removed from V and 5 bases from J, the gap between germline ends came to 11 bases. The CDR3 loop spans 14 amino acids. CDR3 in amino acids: CASSYGSAGDTQYF. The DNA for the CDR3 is TGTGCCAGCAGTTACGGGTCGGCGGGAGATACGCAGTATTTT.

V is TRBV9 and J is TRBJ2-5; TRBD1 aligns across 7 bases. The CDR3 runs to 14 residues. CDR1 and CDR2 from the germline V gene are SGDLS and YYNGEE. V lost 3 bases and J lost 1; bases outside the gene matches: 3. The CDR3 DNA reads TGTGCCAGCAGCGCTTGGGACAGCCAAGAGACCCAGTACTTC. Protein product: CASSAWDSQETQYF.